This TCR beta chain appears in the sequencing data of a study of control samples from healthy donors and cancer patients. CDR1 and CDR2 (germline): SGHRS, YFSETQ. Trimming pared 2 bases from V and 0 bases from J, leaving 17 bases between. CDR3 length equals 17 residues. The count of this clone is one. Here immunoSEQ multiplex PCR was the method, and the copy in TCRdb shows in-frame clones only, minus some. The sample holds roughly 120,000 clones, approximately 88% seen once. This TCR came from a man aged 45 to 65 in good health. The chain joins TRBV5-1 to TRBJ1-1, with a weak D call TRBD1 (6 bases). The sequencing input was blood. CDR3 sequence: CASSFQLGQSLNTEAFF. The DNA of the CDR3 is TGCGCCAGCAGCTTCCAGCTTGGACAGTCCCTGAACACTGAAGCTTTCTTT.